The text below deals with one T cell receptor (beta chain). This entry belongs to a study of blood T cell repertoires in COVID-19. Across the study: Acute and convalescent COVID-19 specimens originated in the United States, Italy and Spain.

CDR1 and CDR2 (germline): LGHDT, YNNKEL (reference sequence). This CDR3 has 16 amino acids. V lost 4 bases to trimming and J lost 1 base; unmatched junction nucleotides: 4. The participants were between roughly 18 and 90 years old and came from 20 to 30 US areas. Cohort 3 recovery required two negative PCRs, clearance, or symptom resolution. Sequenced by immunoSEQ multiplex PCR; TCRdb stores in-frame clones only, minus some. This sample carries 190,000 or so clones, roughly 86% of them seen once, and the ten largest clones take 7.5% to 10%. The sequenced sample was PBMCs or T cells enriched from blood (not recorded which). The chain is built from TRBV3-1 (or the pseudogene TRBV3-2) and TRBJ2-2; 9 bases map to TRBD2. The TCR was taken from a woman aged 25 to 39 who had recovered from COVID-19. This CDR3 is CASSLGLARNTGELFF. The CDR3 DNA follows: TGTGCCAGCAGCCTAGGACTAGCGAGGAACACCGGGGAGCTGTTTTTT.